These T cell receptor beta chains were read from a single sample in a study of cytomegalovirus exposure and HLA in healthy donors. This table comes from immunoSEQ multiplex PCR, and its TCRdb copy is limited to in-frame clones, with some not included. The table lists about 150,000 clones, more than 65% of them singletons, with approximately 6% in the top ten. The sample taken for sequencing was PBMCs. The receptor source for this set is a man aged 50 to 60 in good health and CMV-seropositive. Each CDR3 is given with its conserved first and last residue. Fields, in order: J gene, V gene, D gene, clone size, CDR3 DNA, CDR3 protein. A D gene is named only where the DNA matches it firmly. Clone size is stated in some rows and not others, as once, few, many or a class when expanded.

J gene: TRBJ2-5
V gene: TRBV29-1
D gene: .
clone size: .
CDR3 DNA: TGCAGCGTTATCGGCGTGGGGGCGGAGACCCAGTACTTC
CDR3 protein: CSVIGVGAETQYF

J gene: TRBJ2-7
V gene: TRBV4-1
D gene: .
clone size: few
CDR3 DNA: TGCGCCAGCAGCCAAGCGGCGGTCCACCCCTACGAGCAGTACTTC
CDR3 protein: CASSQAAVHPYEQYF

J gene: TRBJ1-1
V gene: TRBV7-9
D gene: .
clone size: .
CDR3 DNA: TGTGCCAGCACCGTTGGACGGGGAAACACTGAAGCTTTCTTT
CDR3 protein: CASTVGRGNTEAFF

J gene: TRBJ2-1
V gene: TRBV7-9
D gene: TRBD1
clone size: once
CDR3 DNA: TGTTCCAGCAGCTCATCAAGGACAGGGGAGGGCAATGAGCAGTTCTTC
CDR3 protein: CSSSSSRTGEGNEQFF

J gene: TRBJ2-1
V gene: TRBV7-8
D gene: .
clone size: .
CDR3 DNA: TGTGCCAGCAGCTTAGTGCTAGAGCAGTTCTTC
CDR3 protein: CASSLVLEQFF

J gene: TRBJ2-4
V gene: TRBV2
D gene: .
clone size: .
CDR3 DNA: TGTGCCAGCATGGGACAAGAGATGTACATTCAGTACTTC
CDR3 protein: CASMGQEMYIQYF

J gene: TRBJ2-3
V gene: TRBV7-8
D gene: .
clone size: .
CDR3 DNA: TGTGCCAGCAGCTTAGGGCCTTCAGATACGCAGTATTTT
CDR3 protein: CASSLGPSDTQYF

J gene: TRBJ2-1
V gene: TRBV27
D gene: .
clone size: once
CDR3 DNA: TGTGCCAGCAGTGCGACGGGAGTACAATACAATGAGCAGTTCTTC
CDR3 protein: CASSATGVQYNEQFF

J gene: TRBJ2-5
V gene: TRBV5-5
D gene: TRBD2
clone size: .
CDR3 DNA: TGTGCCAGCGCCAAACAGGGACTAGCGGAAGAGACCCAGTACTTC
CDR3 protein: CASAKQGLAEETQYF

J gene: TRBJ2-5
V gene: TRBV5-1
D gene: TRBD2
clone size: few
CDR3 DNA: TGCGCCAGCAGCTCACTAGCGGGCAGTCAAGAGACCCAGTACTTC
CDR3 protein: CASSSLAGSQETQYF

J gene: TRBJ1-1
V gene: TRBV5-1
D gene: .
clone size: .
CDR3 DNA: TGCGCCAGCAGCTTCGGACAGCGGAACACTGAAGCTTTCTTT
CDR3 protein: CASSFGQRNTEAFF

J gene: TRBJ1-5
V gene: TRBV28
D gene: .
clone size: few
CDR3 DNA: TGTGCCAGCAGACCCGGGAGGCAGCCCCAGCATTTT
CDR3 protein: CASRPGRQPQHF

J gene: TRBJ2-1
V gene: TRBV14
D gene: .
clone size: .
CDR3 DNA: TGTGCCAGCAGCCTGACTTTTGGACACCCACCCCACAATGAGCAGTTCTTC
CDR3 protein: CASSLTFGHPPHNEQFF

J gene: TRBJ2-1
V gene: TRBV10-2
D gene: .
clone size: .
CDR3 DNA: TGCGCCAGCAGTGAGTCGGGGAAAGGGAGTATGAATGAGCAGTTCTTC
CDR3 protein: CASSESGKGSMNEQFF

J gene: TRBJ2-7
V gene: TRBV10-3
D gene: .
clone size: .
CDR3 DNA: TGTGCCATCAGTGAATCGAGCTCCTACGAGCAGTACTTC
CDR3 protein: CAISESSSYEQYF

J gene: TRBJ1-2
V gene: TRBV5-1
D gene: .
clone size: .
CDR3 DNA: TGCGCCAGCAGCTTGAACGGGGATGGCTACACCTTC
CDR3 protein: CASSLNGDGYTF

J gene: TRBJ1-2
V gene: TRBV28
D gene: .
clone size: .
CDR3 DNA: TGTGCCAGCAGTGGGGGGGGGTCCCCCGGATATGGCTACACCTTC
CDR3 protein: CASSGGGSPGYGYTF

J gene: TRBJ2-7
V gene: TRBV4-2
D gene: TRBD2
clone size: .
CDR3 DNA: TGTGCCAGCAGCCAAGATGGGACTAGCGGGTCCTACGAGCAGTACTTC
CDR3 protein: CASSQDGTSGSYEQYF

J gene: TRBJ2-7
V gene: TRBV10-3
D gene: TRBD2
clone size: .
CDR3 DNA: TGTGCCATCAGTCTCGGATTCGGTCGGGAGGGGACCTCCTACGAGCAGTACTTC
CDR3 protein: CAISLGFGREGTSYEQYF

J gene: TRBJ2-3
V gene: TRBV28
D gene: .
clone size: once
CDR3 DNA: TGTGCCAGCAGCATCCTAGGAAGCACAGATACGCAGTATTTT
CDR3 protein: CASSILGSTDTQYF

J gene: TRBJ2-7
V gene: TRBV2
D gene: .
clone size: .
CDR3 DNA: TGTGCCAGCAGTGGTAACAGGGGGGGGGAGCAGTACTTC
CDR3 protein: CASSGNRGGEQYF

J gene: TRBJ2-7
V gene: TRBV6-5
D gene: .
clone size: .
CDR3 DNA: TGTGCCAGCAATATCAGGGGCAAATCCTACGAGCAGTACTTC
CDR3 protein: CASNIRGKSYEQYF

J gene: TRBJ2-7
V gene: TRBV5-1
D gene: .
clone size: .
CDR3 DNA: TGCGCCAGCAGCTTGTCCCCTACAGGGTACGAGCAGTACTTC
CDR3 protein: CASSLSPTGYEQYF

J gene: TRBJ2-1
V gene: TRBV28
D gene: .
clone size: .
CDR3 DNA: TGTGCCAGCACCGCCGCAGGGACTTGGGTTTACAATGAGCAGTTCTTC
CDR3 protein: CASTAAGTWVYNEQFF

J gene: TRBJ2-3
V gene: TRBV5-4
D gene: TRBD2
clone size: few
CDR3 DNA: TGTGCCAGCAGCTTTGGGACTAGCGGGCGTCTTTATTATACGCAGTATTTT
CDR3 protein: CASSFGTSGRLYYTQYF

J gene: TRBJ1-5
V gene: TRBV28
D gene: .
clone size: .
CDR3 DNA: TGTGCCAGCAGGGGGCCTGAGAATCAGCCCCAGCATTTT
CDR3 protein: CASRGPENQPQHF

J gene: TRBJ2-1
V gene: TRBV27
D gene: TRBD2
clone size: .
CDR3 DNA: TGTGCCAGCAGTCCACGGGACTACTACAATGAGCAGTTCTTC
CDR3 protein: CASSPRDYYNEQFF

J gene: TRBJ2-1
V gene: TRBV5-4
D gene: TRBD2
clone size: .
CDR3 DNA: TGTGCCAGCAGCTCCAGTAGCGGGGGGGCCTACAATGAGCAGTTCTTC
CDR3 protein: CASSSSSGGAYNEQFF

J gene: TRBJ2-5
V gene: TRBV5-1
D gene: .
clone size: once
CDR3 DNA: TGCGCCAGCAGCTTGGAGAGGGCACAAGAGACCCAGTACTTC
CDR3 protein: CASSLERAQETQYF

J gene: TRBJ2-1
V gene: TRBV2
D gene: .
clone size: many
CDR3 DNA: TGTGCCAGCATCACAGGATACTACAATGAGCAGTTCTTC
CDR3 protein: CASITGYYNEQFF

J gene: TRBJ1-5
V gene: TRBV4-1
D gene: .
clone size: once
CDR3 DNA: TGCGCCAGCAGCCAAGATCACACAGGGTCCCAGCCCCAGCATTTT
CDR3 protein: CASSQDHTGSQPQHF

J gene: TRBJ1-3
V gene: TRBV11-2
D gene: .
clone size: once
CDR3 DNA: TGTGCCAGCAGCTCCGGGAGGGCGAGCTCTGGAAACACCATATATTTT
CDR3 protein: CASSSGRASSGNTIYF

J gene: TRBJ2-7
V gene: TRBV28
D gene: TRBD2
clone size: .
CDR3 DNA: TGTGCCAGCAGAAAGCCGGGACTAGCGGGCAACTCCTACGAGCAGTACTTC
CDR3 protein: CASRKPGLAGNSYEQYF

J gene: TRBJ2-3
V gene: TRBV7-9
D gene: .
clone size: .
CDR3 DNA: TGTGCCAGCAGCTTACAGGGGGGTGAGGCAGATACGCAGTATTTT
CDR3 protein: CASSLQGGEADTQYF

J gene: TRBJ2-5
V gene: TRBV5-4
D gene: .
clone size: .
CDR3 DNA: TGTGCCAGCAGCCGGGACATGATTTCCCAGTACTTC
CDR3 protein: CASSRDMISQYF

J gene: TRBJ2-3
V gene: TRBV11-2
D gene: .
clone size: .
CDR3 DNA: TGTGCCAGCAGCTTAGTCGGGGAGAGGGGCACAGATACGCAGTATTTT
CDR3 protein: CASSLVGERGTDTQYF

J gene: TRBJ2-2
V gene: TRBV9
D gene: TRBD2
clone size: .
CDR3 DNA: TGTGCCAGCAGCGTAGTCGGGAGGGGGGGCACCGGGGAGCTGTTTTTT
CDR3 protein: CASSVVGRGGTGELFF

J gene: TRBJ2-7
V gene: TRBV27
D gene: .
clone size: .
CDR3 DNA: TGTGCCAGCAGTTTATCCCTCGCGCGGTCCTACGAGCAGTACTTC
CDR3 protein: CASSLSLARSYEQYF

J gene: TRBJ1-5
V gene: TRBV18
D gene: TRBD1
clone size: .
CDR3 DNA: TGTGCCAGCTCAACGGGGACAGGGGATTACCAGCCCCAGCATTTT
CDR3 protein: CASSTGTGDYQPQHF

J gene: TRBJ2-1
V gene: TRBV10-1
D gene: .
clone size: .
CDR3 DNA: TGCGCCAGCAGTGAGTCGGGTGGGAGTGCTAAGAATGAGCAGTTCTTC
CDR3 protein: CASSESGGSAKNEQFF

J gene: TRBJ2-1
V gene: TRBV18
D gene: .
clone size: .
CDR3 DNA: TGTGCCAGCTCACTGGACATTGGGCGTTGGCAGTTCTTC
CDR3 protein: CASSLDIGRWQFF

J gene: TRBJ2-1
V gene: TRBV15
D gene: TRBD2
clone size: .
CDR3 DNA: TGTGCCACCAGCAGAGATCGTGGGCCTAGCGGGAGGTACAATGAGCAGTTCTTC
CDR3 protein: CATSRDRGPSGRYNEQFF

J gene: TRBJ1-2
V gene: TRBV5-8
D gene: TRBD1
clone size: .
CDR3 DNA: TGTGCCAGCAGCGTGGACAGGGAGATCCGTGGCTACACCTTC
CDR3 protein: CASSVDREIRGYTF

J gene: TRBJ2-5
V gene: TRBV7-9
D gene: TRBD2
clone size: .
CDR3 DNA: TGTGCCAGCAGCTTCGGGGGGATCCAAGAGACCCAGTACTTC
CDR3 protein: CASSFGGIQETQYF

J gene: TRBJ2-3
V gene: TRBV10-2
D gene: .
clone size: .
CDR3 DNA: TGCGCCAGCAGACAGCGGTCAGATACGCAGTATTTT
CDR3 protein: CASRQRSDTQYF

J gene: TRBJ2-5
V gene: TRBV6-5
D gene: .
clone size: .
CDR3 DNA: TGTGCCAGCAGTTACTCGATTAGCGGAGAGGTCCAGTACTTC
CDR3 protein: CASSYSISGEVQYF

J gene: TRBJ2-7
V gene: TRBV9
D gene: TRBD1
clone size: .
CDR3 DNA: TGTGCCAGCAGTAACCAGAGGACAGGGACGAACGAGCAGTACTTC
CDR3 protein: CASSNQRTGTNEQYF